This TCR beta chain was captured in a study of T-cell memory formation after mild COVID-19. For the study at large: The two donors had largely donor-specific TCR clusters.

MiXCR, applied by TCRdb to the 5' RACE reads, yields one record per CDR3 protein. The sample contains over 400,000 distinct CDR3 sequences, about a quarter of which appear only once. Study outcomes and limitations: Researchers report contracting CD4+ clones mostly in CM and EM, with CD8+ clones in EMRA. Contracting clones from day 15 to 85 had balanced CD4/CD8; later expanders favoured CD4+.

Germline V gene sequence: CDR1 MNHNY, CDR2 SVGAGI (reference sequence). This CDR3 is built from 11 residues. The V end lost 7 bases, the J end lost 3 bases, and 7 bases lay between the germline ends. This clonotype was observed a few times. What it binds is unknown. The sequence was obtained from an adult woman who had mild COVID-19 (a few samples of this study predate the infection). Cell type and time point are not known. Sequences were obtained from PBMCs or a T cell subset sorted from them (not recorded which). The chain carries TRBV6-6 and TRBJ2-7; D gene unclear. The DNA of the CDR3 is TGTGCCAGCACCCGCAACTACGAGCAGTACTTC. Its translation: CASTRNYEQYF.